The source of this TCR beta chain is a study of shared T cell receptors in the human thymus. This clone was picked up a small number of times. The germline gene is not matched at one end of the junction; a read error may be the cause. Method: immunoSEQ multiplex PCR; TCRdb's copy keeps in-frame clones and lacks some. The data contain roughly 550,000 clones, around 78% of them singletons. A further study also used this sample, focusing on human thymus T cells. From that report: Serving as donors were healthy Finnish infants, each of whom was having open corrective surgery for congenital heart defects. Resections from corrective heart surgery provided thymus tissue. Thymic and blood repertoires appeared to carry a bias in their V and J gene usage. Related research described strongly overlapping thymic repertoires in unrelated people.

The TCR comes from a boy in the first two years of life with a congenital heart defect. The sample consisted of thymocytes.

The DNA of the CDR3 is TGTGCCTGGAGTGACCCCCCGGGCGGGAGGGTCCAGAACGCCGGGGAGCTGTTTTTT. This codes for CAWSDPPGGRVQNAGELFF. This chain uses TRBV30 with TRBJ2-2, with 9 positions matching TRBD2. CDR3 size: 19 residues. Germline V gene lookup returns CDR1 GTSNPN and CDR2 SVGIG (reference sequence).